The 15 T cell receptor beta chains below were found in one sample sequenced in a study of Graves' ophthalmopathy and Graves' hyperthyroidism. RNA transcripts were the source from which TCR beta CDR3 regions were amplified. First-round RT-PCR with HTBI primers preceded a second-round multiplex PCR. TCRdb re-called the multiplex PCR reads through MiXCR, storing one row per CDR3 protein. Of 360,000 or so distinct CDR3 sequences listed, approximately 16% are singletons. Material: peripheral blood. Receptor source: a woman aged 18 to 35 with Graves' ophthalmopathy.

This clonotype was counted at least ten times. The CDR3 reads CASRRTGELTEAFF. The CDR3 region has the DNA TGTGCCAGCAGGCGTACAGGGGAGCTGACTGAAGCTTTCTTT. J is TRBJ1-1 and V is TRBV27, with TRBD1 matching over 7 bases. The CDR3 is made up of 14 amino acids. Germline loops: CDR1 MNHEY, CDR2 SMNVEV (reference sequence). V gave up 6 bases and J gave up 5 bases; unmatched junction bases: 9.

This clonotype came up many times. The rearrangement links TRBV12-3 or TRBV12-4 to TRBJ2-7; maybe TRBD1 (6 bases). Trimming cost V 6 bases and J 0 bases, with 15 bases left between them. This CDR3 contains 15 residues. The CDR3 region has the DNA TGTGCCAGCAGCTATAATACAGGGAGCTCCTACGAGCAGTACTTC. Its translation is CASSYNTGSSYEQYF.

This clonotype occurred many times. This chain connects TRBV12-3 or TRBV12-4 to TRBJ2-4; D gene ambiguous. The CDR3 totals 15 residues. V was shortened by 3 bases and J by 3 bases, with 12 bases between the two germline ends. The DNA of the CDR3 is TGTGCCAGCAGTTTCCAGGTGGTGAGCAAAAACATTCAGTACTTC. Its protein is CASSFQVVSKNIQYF.

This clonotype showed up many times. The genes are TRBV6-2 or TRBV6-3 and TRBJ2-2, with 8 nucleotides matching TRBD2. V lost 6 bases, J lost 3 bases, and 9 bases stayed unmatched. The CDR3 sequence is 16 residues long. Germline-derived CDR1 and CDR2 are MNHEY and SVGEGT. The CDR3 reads CASSSTGGKDTGELFF. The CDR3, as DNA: TGTGCCAGCAGCTCCACGGGAGGGAAAGACACCGGGGAGCTGTTTTTT.

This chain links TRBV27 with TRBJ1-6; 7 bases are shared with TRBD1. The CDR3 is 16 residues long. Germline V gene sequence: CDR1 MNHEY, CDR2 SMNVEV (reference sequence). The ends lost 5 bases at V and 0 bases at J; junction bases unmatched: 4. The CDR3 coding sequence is TGTGCCAGCAGTGCGACAGGGCACTCCTATAATTCACCCCTCCACTTT. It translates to CASSATGHSYNSPLHF.

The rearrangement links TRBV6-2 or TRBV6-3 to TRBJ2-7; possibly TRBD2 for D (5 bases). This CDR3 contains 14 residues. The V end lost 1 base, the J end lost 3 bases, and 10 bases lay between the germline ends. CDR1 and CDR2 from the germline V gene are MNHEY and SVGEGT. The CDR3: CASSYLAGGYEQYF. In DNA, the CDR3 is TGTGCCAGCAGTTACTTGGCAGGAGGCTACGAGCAGTACTTC.

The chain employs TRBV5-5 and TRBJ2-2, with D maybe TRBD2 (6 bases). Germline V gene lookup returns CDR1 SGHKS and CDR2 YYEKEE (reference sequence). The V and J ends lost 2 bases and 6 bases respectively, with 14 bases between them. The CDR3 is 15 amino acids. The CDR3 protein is CASSLTTGGAGELFF. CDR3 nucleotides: TGTGCCAGCAGCTTAACGACCGGAGGGGCCGGGGAGCTGTTTTTT.

CDR3 DNA: TGTGCCAGCAGTTCCCATGGGGTGGCCCTCTACCCAGACAATGAGCAGTTCTTC. Translated: CASSSHGVALYPDNEQFF. This rearrangement joins TRBV28 to TRBJ2-1; no clear D gene. Germline-derived CDR1 and CDR2 are MDHEN and SYDVKM. V was trimmed by 4 bases and J by 5 bases, leaving 24 bases between them. The CDR3 has 18 amino acids.

CDR3: CSAGTGNTEAFF. CDR3 nucleotides: TGCAGCGCGGGGACAGGGAACACTGAAGCTTTCTTT. The chain joins TRBV29-1 to TRBJ1-1; the match to TRBD1 covers 8 bases. There are 12 residues in the CDR3. Losses at the gene ends were 7 bases for V and 1 base for J; bases not matched to a gene: 2. Germline loops: CDR1 SQVTM, CDR2 ANQGSEA.

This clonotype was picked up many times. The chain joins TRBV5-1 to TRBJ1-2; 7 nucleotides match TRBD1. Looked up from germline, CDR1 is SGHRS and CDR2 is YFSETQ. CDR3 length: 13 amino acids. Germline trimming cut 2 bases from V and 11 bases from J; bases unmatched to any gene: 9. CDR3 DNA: TGCGCCAGCAGCTTCGGACAGGCCTCGGGGTACACCTTC. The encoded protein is CASSFGQASGYTF.

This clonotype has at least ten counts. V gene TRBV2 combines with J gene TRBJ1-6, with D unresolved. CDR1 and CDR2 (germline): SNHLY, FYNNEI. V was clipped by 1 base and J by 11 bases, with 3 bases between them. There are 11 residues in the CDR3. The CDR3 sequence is CASSEVPPLHF. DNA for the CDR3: TGTGCCAGCAGTGAAGTACCACCCCTCCACTTT. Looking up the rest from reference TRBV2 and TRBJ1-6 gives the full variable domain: EPEVTQTPSHQVTQMGQEVILRCVPISNHLYFYWYRQILGQKVEFLVSFYNNEISEKSEIFDDQFSVERPDGSNFTLKIRSTKLEDSAMYFCASSEVPPLHFGNGTRLTVT.

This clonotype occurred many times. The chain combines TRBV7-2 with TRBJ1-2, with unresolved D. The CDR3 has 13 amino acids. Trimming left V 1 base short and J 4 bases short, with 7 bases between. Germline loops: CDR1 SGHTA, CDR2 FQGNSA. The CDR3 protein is CASSLGGLYGYTF. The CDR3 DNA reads TGTGCCAGCAGCTTAGGAGGGCTCTATGGCTACACCTTC.

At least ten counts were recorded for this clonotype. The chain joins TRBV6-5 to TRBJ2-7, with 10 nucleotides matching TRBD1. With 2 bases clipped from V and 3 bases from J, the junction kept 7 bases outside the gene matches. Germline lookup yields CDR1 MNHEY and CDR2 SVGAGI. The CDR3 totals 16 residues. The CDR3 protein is CASSYTPDRGGYEQYF. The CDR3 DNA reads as TGTGCCAGCAGTTACACCCCGGACAGGGGGGGCTACGAGCAGTACTTC.

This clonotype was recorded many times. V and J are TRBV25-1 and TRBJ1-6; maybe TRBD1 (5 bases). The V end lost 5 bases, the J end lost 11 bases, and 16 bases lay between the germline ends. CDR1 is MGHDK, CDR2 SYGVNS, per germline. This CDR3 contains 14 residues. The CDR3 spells CASSWGREEAPLHF. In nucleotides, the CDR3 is TGTGCCAGCAGTTGGGGCAGGGAAGAGGCACCCCTCCACTTT.

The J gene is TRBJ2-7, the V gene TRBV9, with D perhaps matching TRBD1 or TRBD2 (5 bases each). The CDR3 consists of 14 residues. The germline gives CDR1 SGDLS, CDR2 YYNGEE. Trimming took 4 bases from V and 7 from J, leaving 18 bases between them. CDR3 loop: CASSPAGTPGEQYF. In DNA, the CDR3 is TGTGCCAGCAGCCCCGCCGGGACCCCCGGGGAGCAGTACTTC.